This TCR beta chain was found in a study of blood T cell repertoires in COVID-19. This CDR3 has 15 amino acids. J gave up 6 bases and V 5 bases, and 10 bases lay outside the gene matches. Germline CDR1 and CDR2: SGHTA and FQGTGA. Original analysis: Amplified reference gene primers provided the basis for estimating nucleated cell counts. Libraries were prepared by immunoSEQ multiplex PCR; TCRdb keeps only in-frame clonotypes and omits some of them. That table is the source of V, J and clone size, and D and trimming were worked out from the DNA. The sample shows about 130,000 clones, around 86% of them seen only once.

The V gene is TRBV7-3, the J gene TRBJ1-1; 9 bases line up with TRBD1. The specimen was peripheral blood. This TCR was recovered from a man older than 75 with active or convalescent COVID-19. The CDR3 here is CASSPTRDRESEAFF. DNA of the CDR3: TGTGCCAGCAGCCCAACCCGGGACAGGGAATCTGAAGCTTTCTTT.